These 19 T cell receptor beta chains were sequenced from one sample in a study of tumor-infiltrating lymphocytes in primary liver carcinoma. Using a constant-region primer together with ProtoScript II reverse transcriptase, TCR beta cDNA was made from roughly 540 ng of total RNA. A slightly modified ARM-PCR protocol with three nested multiplex PCR rounds produced these TCR beta libraries. Forward primers for TRBV1-TRBV30 and a C-beta reverse primer served the first two PCR rounds, at roughly 10 cycles each. TCRdb reprocessed the multiplex PCR reads with MiXCR, giving one entry per CDR3 protein. The sample lists fewer than 150,000 distinct CDR3 sequences, 65% occurring once. The 20-30 mg bulk tissue piece was not sorted before simultaneous RNA and DNA extraction. Material: liver tumor tissue from sampling region 1. The subset denotes: tumor region T1, superior pole. These receptors all come from a woman aged 55-69 years with primary liver carcinoma and hepatitis B virus infection.

To note about this clonotype: A read error may be the cause here, since a much bigger clone is one base away. The rearrangement joins TRBV11-2 to TRBJ2-3, with 11 bases that match TRBD2. CDR1 and CDR2 (germline): SGHAT, FQNNGV. The CDR3 has 17 residues. The CDR3 DNA sequence: TGTGCCAGCAGCGGAGCGGGACTAGCGGCCGGCACAGATAAGCAGTATTTT. Translating it yields CASSGAGLAAGTDKQYF. The whole variable domain, filled in from reference TRBV11-2 and TRBJ2-3, reads EAGVAQSPRYKIIEKRQSVAFWCNPISGHATLYWYQQILGQGPKLLIQFQNNGVVDDSQLPKDRFSAERLKGVDSTLKIQPAKLEDSAVYLCASSGAGLAAGTDKQYFGPGTRLTVL.

As regards this clonotype: Relative to the germline gene, one junction end is altered; a read error may explain this. The chain uses TRBV4-1 and TRBJ2-5; 8 bases are a match to TRBD1. Germline values: CDR1 MGHRA, CDR2 YSYEKL. The CDR3 runs to 13 residues. The chain's CDR3 is CASRGQGQQTQYF. The DNA of the CDR3 is TGCGCCAGCAGAGGACAGGGCCAACAGACCCAGTACTTC.

This chain links TRBV10-3 with TRBJ2-2; D perhaps matches TRBD2 (5 bases). The CDR3 sequence is 16 residues long. Germline V lookup: CDR1 ENHRY, CDR2 SYGVKD. The V end was cut by 2 bases, the J end by 0 bases, with 10 bases between. CDR3 sequence reads: CAISEIASSNTGELFF. The DNA of the CDR3 is TGTGCCATCAGTGAGATCGCTAGCTCGAACACCGGGGAGCTGTTTTTT.

Concerning this clonotype itself: Relative to the germline gene, one junction end is altered; a read error may explain this. The chain couples TRBV12-3 or TRBV12-4 to TRBJ2-1; TRBD2 aligns across 11 bases. The CDR3 totals 16 residues. CDR3 region: CAGSFSGTSGDNEEFF. In DNA, the CDR3 is TGTGCCGGCAGTTTTTCAGGGACTAGCGGAGACAATGAGGAGTTCTTC.

Comment on this clonotype: Being one base from a much bigger clone, this may be a read error. The rearrangement links TRBV4-1 to TRBJ2-1; 15 bases align to TRBD2. After removal of 1 base from V and 6 bases from J, the junction contained 1 base not matched to a gene. The CDR3 consists of 16 residues. CDR1 and CDR2 (germline): MGHRA, YSYEKL. CDR3 region: CASSQVGLAGGNEQFF. The CDR3 DNA reads TGCGCCAGCAGCCAAGTGGGACTAGCGGGGGGCAATGAGCAGTTCTTC.

Of note for this clonotype: Possible read error: a much larger clone is one base away. The CDR3 loop reads CASRSGQGNIIYF. The CDR3 nucleotides are TGCGCCAGCCGGTCGGGACAGGGAAACATCATATATTTT. This chain connects TRBV5-1 to TRBJ1-3; 9 nucleotides align to TRBD1. The CDR3 totals 13 residues. CDR1 and CDR2 (germline): SGHRS, YFSETQ.

Concerning this clonotype: With a much larger clone just one base away, this may be a read error. The chain carries TRBV4-1 and TRBJ2-1; possibly TRBD1 or TRBD2 for D (5 bases each). From germline, CDR1 is MGHRA and CDR2 YSYEKL. The length of the CDR3 is 17 residues. The CDR3 DNA follows: TGCGCCTGCAGCCAAGGGACGGGCTCGGCTTTTTACAATGAGCAGTTCTTC. Its translation: CACSQGTGSAFYNEQFF.

The chain uses TRBV7-9 and TRBJ2-7; 7 bases align to TRBD1. Trimming took 5 bases from V and 0 from J; bases not matched to a gene: 7. The CDR3 loop spans 15 amino acids. Germline V gene lookup returns CDR1 SEHNR and CDR2 FQNEAQ (reference sequence). CDR3 in amino acids: CASSVGTGDSYEQYV. Here the CDR3 DNA reads TGTGCCAGCAGCGTCGGAACAGGGGACTCCTACGAGCAGTACGTC.

This clonotype was counted only a few times. The chain joins TRBV28 to TRBJ2-3, with D possibly matching TRBD1 (6 bases). The CDR3 totals 17 residues. The germline CDR1 and CDR2 sequences are MDHEN and SYDVKM. Trimming shortened V by 4 bases and J by 0 bases, and 17 bases separated the two germline ends. CDR3: CASSSLGPGDSTDTQYF. CDR3 bases: TGTGCCAGCAGTTCCCTAGGGCCAGGGGATAGCACAGATACGCAGTATTTT.

This clonotype was found many times. The chain links TRBV5-1 to TRBJ1-4; a possible D gene is TRBD1 (5 bases). The CDR3 spans 14 residues. Between the trimmed V and J ends, which lost 0 bases and 5 bases, there was a span of 8 bases. Germline V gives CDR1 SGHRS, CDR2 YFSETQ. CDR3 in amino acids: CASSLDRLNEKLFF. DNA for the CDR3: TGCGCCAGCAGCTTGGACAGGTTAAATGAAAAACTGTTTTTT.

A remark on this clonotype: As the CDR3 is not closed by the conserved phenylalanine or tryptophan, this likely results from a read error. V gene TRBV11-3 combines with J gene TRBJ1-2; D gene ambiguous. This CDR3 has 13 amino acids. The germline CDR1 and CDR2 sequences are SGHNT and YENEEA. V was pared by 5 bases and J by 8 bases, with 15 bases between. CDR3 coding DNA: TGTGCCAGCAGCCCCGGCGACGCGGGAGGCTACACCCTC. It specifies CASSPGDAGGYTL.

On this clonotype: A much larger clone sits a single nucleotide away, making a read error possible. Without the conserved terminal phenylalanine or tryptophan, this CDR3 likely stems from a read error. The chain uses TRBV5-6 and TRBJ1-1; possibly TRBD1 for D (6 bases). V was shortened by 0 bases and J by 5 bases, with 14 bases between the two germline ends. The germline CDR1 and CDR2 sequences are SGHDT and YYEEEE. The CDR3 is 15 residues long. CDR3: CASSLGWGPGTEAFY. The DNA of the CDR3 is TGTGCCAGCAGCTTGGGGTGGGGGCCGGGGACTGAAGCTTTCTAT.

This clonotype was detected only a few times. The chain couples TRBV28 to TRBJ2-5; 9 nucleotides agree with TRBD1. Germline V gives CDR1 MDHEN, CDR2 SYDVKM. The V segment lost 4 bases and the J segment 2 bases; nucleotides outside the gene matches: 2. The CDR3 has 14 amino acids. CDR3 region: CASSSTGGQETQYF. The CDR3 nucleotides are TGTGCCAGCAGTTCGACAGGGGGTCAAGAGACCCAGTACTTC. The full variable domain, with the rest looked up from reference TRBV28 and TRBJ2-5, is DVKVTQSSRYLVKRTGEKVFLECVQDMDHENMFWYRQDPGLGLRLIYFSYDVKMKEKGDIPEGYSVSREKKERFSLILESASTNQTSMYLCASSSTGGQETQYFGPGTRLLVL.

The table lists this clonotype with many counts. The genes are TRBV28 and TRBJ1-4; D not certain. The CDR3 is made up of 12 amino acids. Per germline, CDR1 MDHEN and CDR2 SYDVKM. The V gene lost 5 bases and the J gene lost 10 bases, with 11 bases spanning the gap. The CDR3 bases are TGTGCCAGCAGTCCCCCGAGAGGAAAACTGTTTTTT. Its protein product is CASSPPRGKLFF.

The V gene is TRBV7-8, the J gene TRBJ2-3, with D hard to call. The V gene's germline CDR1 is SGHVS and CDR2 FQNEAQ. The CDR3 contains 17 residues. Deletions cut 1 base from V and 1 base from J, with 15 bases between. CDR3 sequence: CASSLVATPSRTDTQYF. CDR3 in DNA: TGTGCCAGCAGCTTAGTCGCGACTCCTTCTCGCACAGATACGCAGTATTTT.

This clonotype was counted between two and nine times. The conserved phenylalanine or tryptophan normally closing the CDR3 is absent here, so this likely arose from a read error. The V gene is TRBV11-2, the J gene TRBJ1-5; the D is unclear. Germline V gene data show CDR1 as SGHAT and CDR2 as FQNNGV. The CDR3 extends over 15 amino acids. Trimming stripped 0 bases from V and 1 base from J, with 7 bases between. The CDR3 sequence is CASSLDGMSNQPQHP. CDR3 nucleotide sequence: TGTGCCAGCAGCTTAGACGGTATGAGCAATCAGCCCCAGCATCCT.

In regard to this clonotype: A much larger clone lies one base from this, so it may be a read error. This chain uses TRBV6-5 with TRBJ2-7, with 10 positions matching TRBD1. The V segment lost 8 bases and the J segment 1 base; nucleotides outside the gene matches: 8. The length of the CDR3 is 15 residues. CDR1 is MNHEY and CDR2 is SVGAGI in the germline V gene. The CDR3 region is CASCGRDRGSYEQYF. CDR3 coding DNA: TGTGCCAGCTGTGGTAGGGACAGGGGTTCCTACGAGCAGTACTTC.

The chain carries TRBV10-3 and TRBJ2-1; 13 bases align to TRBD2. Germline-derived CDR1 and CDR2 are ENHRY and SYGVKD. This CDR3 spans 15 amino acids. Germline trimming cut 5 bases from V and 4 bases from J; bases unmatched to any gene: 2. The chain's CDR3 is CAISTSGRDYNEQFF. The DNA for the CDR3 is TGTGCCATCAGTACTAGCGGGAGGGATTACAATGAGCAGTTCTTC.

Turning to this clonotype: A much larger clone lies one base from this, so it may be a read error. The final CDR3 position lacks the conserved phenylalanine or tryptophan, pointing to a likely read error. The chain recombines TRBV7-9 with TRBJ2-2; 7 bases are a match to TRBD2. Per the germline V gene, CDR1 is SEHNR and CDR2 is FQNEAQ (reference sequence). The CDR3 extends over 15 amino acids. Trimming took 0 bases from V and 4 from J; bases not matched to a gene: 2. CDR3 sequence reads: CASSLAGGSTGELFL. CDR3 bases: TGTGCCAGCAGCTTAGCGGGAGGGAGCACCGGGGAGCTGTTTCTT.